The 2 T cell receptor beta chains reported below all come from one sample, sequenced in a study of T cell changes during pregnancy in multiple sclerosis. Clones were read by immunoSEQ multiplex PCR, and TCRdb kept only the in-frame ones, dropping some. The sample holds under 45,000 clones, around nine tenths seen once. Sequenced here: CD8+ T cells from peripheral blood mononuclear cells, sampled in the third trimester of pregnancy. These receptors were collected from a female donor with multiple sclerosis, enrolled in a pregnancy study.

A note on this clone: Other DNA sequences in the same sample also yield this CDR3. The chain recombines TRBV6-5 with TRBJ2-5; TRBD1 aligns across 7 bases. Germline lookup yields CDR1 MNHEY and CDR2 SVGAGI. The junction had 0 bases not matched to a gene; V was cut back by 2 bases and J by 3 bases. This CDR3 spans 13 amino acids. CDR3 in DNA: TGTGCCAGCAGTTACGACAGGGAAGAGACCCAGTACTTC. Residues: CASSYDREETQYF.

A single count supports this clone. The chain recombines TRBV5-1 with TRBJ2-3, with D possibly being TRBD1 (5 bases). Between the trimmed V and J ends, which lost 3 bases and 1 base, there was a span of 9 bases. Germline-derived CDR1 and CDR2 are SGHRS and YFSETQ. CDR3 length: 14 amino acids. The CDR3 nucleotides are TGCGCCAGCAGCTCGATGACAGGCACAGATACGCAGTATTTT. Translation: CASSSMTGTDTQYF.